Presented here are 27 T cell receptor beta chains from one specimen sequenced in a study of shared clonotypes between healthy human individuals (dated by TCRdb to the early 2020s). Libraries were constructed by the immunoSEQ multiplex PCR assay. The clones in this table, taken by TCRdb from immuneACCESS, are in-frame only. Not every clone is retained; where verified, under half of the shortfall comes from an unresolved V gene, and the cause of the rest is unknown. The table for this sample lists 2 million to 2.5 million clones; 90% to 95% of them were counted only once. In total, the top ten clones hold about 0.13% of the sample. The specimen sequenced was naive CD4+ T cells sorted from blood. Interpreted using the paper, the cell subset or site label stands for: CD45RA+ positively selected. All receptors derive from a man between 18 and 35 years old in good health.

V gene TRBV29-1 combines with J gene TRBJ2-3; D uncertain. The germline gives CDR1 SQVTM, CDR2 ANQGSEA. CDR3 size: 13 residues. The V gene lost 4 bases and the J gene lost 0 bases, with 8 bases spanning the gap. CDR3 residues: CSVGQTSTDTQYF. The CDR3 region has the DNA TGCAGCGTTGGGCAGACTAGCACAGATACGCAGTATTTT.

The rearrangement links TRBV9 to TRBJ2-2, with 8 bases matching TRBD2. The CDR3 length is 16 residues. The germline V gene encodes CDR1 SGDLS and CDR2 YYNGEE. J was trimmed by 1 base and V by 3 bases; bases with no gene match: 5. The CDR3 coding sequence is TGTGCCAGCAGCGCGTGGACTAGCCTGAACACCGGGGAGCTGTTTTTT. Translating it yields CASSAWTSLNTGELFF.

Note on this clone: This CDR3 is also generated by other DNA sequences in the sample. The chain employs TRBV2 and TRBJ1-1; tentative D call: TRBD1 (5 bases). Germline CDR1 is SNHLY and CDR2 is FYNNEI. The V gene lost 5 bases and the J gene lost 2 bases, with 9 bases spanning the gap. This CDR3 is 13 amino acids long. As DNA, the CDR3 is TGTGCCAGCAGTTTGGGACTTAACACTGAAGCTTTCTTT. Translation: CASSLGLNTEAFF.

This clone was recorded only once. The chain combines TRBV6-5 with TRBJ2-1; 11 bases fit TRBD2. The CDR3 is 15 residues long. J gave up 7 bases and V 5 bases, and 7 bases lay outside the gene matches. CDR1 and CDR2 from the germline V gene are MNHEY and SVGAGI. For the CDR3, the DNA is TGTGCCAGCAGTAGACAGACTAGCGGGACTAATGAGCAGTTCTTC. It translates to CASSRQTSGTNEQFF.

The chain joins TRBV9 to TRBJ2-3; possibly TRBD2 for D (5 bases). Between the trimmed V and J ends, which lost 3 bases and 0 bases, there was a span of 14 bases. Germline values: CDR1 SGDLS, CDR2 YYNGEE. The CDR3 has 16 amino acids. Written as DNA, the CDR3 is TGTGCCAGCAGCGCCTTGCCGGGGTCTAGCACAGATACGCAGTATTTT. Translating it yields CASSALPGSSTDTQYF.

The rearrangement joins TRBV7-9 to TRBJ2-7; D perhaps matches TRBD1 (5 bases). Germline V gene sequence: CDR1 SEHNR, CDR2 FQNEAQ (reference sequence). The CDR3 has 13 amino acids. V was shortened by 5 bases and J by 0 bases, with 8 bases between the two germline ends. Here the CDR3 reads CASSIGVSYEQYF. The CDR3 DNA sequence: TGTGCCAGCAGCATAGGGGTCTCCTACGAGCAGTACTTC.

The chain couples TRBV2 to TRBJ2-7; 7 positions agree with TRBD1. Trimming at V came to 9 bases and at J to 6 bases, leaving 11 bases not matched to a gene. This CDR3 spans 13 amino acids. CDR1 SNHLY and CDR2 FYNNEI come from the germline V gene. In DNA form, the CDR3 reads TGTGCCAGTTACAGGGGAAATGCGGGCGAGCAGTACTTC. Translating gives CASYRGNAGEQYF.

The V and J genes are TRBV29-1 and TRBJ2-7; D gene unclear. V lost 1 base, J lost 2 bases, and 6 bases lay in between. The CDR3 contains 12 residues. Germline CDR1 and CDR2: SQVTM and ANQGSEA. CDR3 nucleotides: TGCAGCGTTGAAGGGAATACCTACGAGCAGTACTTC. It specifies CSVEGNTYEQYF.

The chain combines TRBV6-4 with TRBJ1-1; TRBD1 might be the D (5 bases). Trimming cost V 8 bases and J 1 base, with 17 bases left between them. CDR3 length: 15 amino acids. The germline CDR1 and CDR2 sequences are MRHNA and SNTAGT. The CDR3 coding sequence is TGTGCCAGCGGCTACACGGGACCCGGGAACACTGAAGCTTTCTTT. Its protein is CASGYTGPGNTEAFF.

The chain joins TRBV10-3 to TRBJ2-1, with 14 bases that match TRBD2. J was trimmed by 4 bases and V by 6 bases; bases with no gene match: 2. Germline V CDR1 and CDR2: ENHRY, SYGVKD. This CDR3 is 15 amino acids long. As DNA, the CDR3 is TGTGCCATCAGCCGACTAGCGGGAGGGTACAATGAGCAGTTCTTC. Translation: CAISRLAGGYNEQFF.

To note about this clone: This may come from a read error, since a much larger clone is one base off. Other DNA sequences from this sample encode an identical CDR3 as well. The chain links TRBV5-6 to TRBJ1-2; D call uncertain. Looked up from germline, CDR1 is SGHDT and CDR2 is YYEEEE. This CDR3 has 12 residues. The V and J ends lost 5 bases and 2 bases respectively, with 7 bases between them. The CDR3 is CASSSGNYGYTF. Here the CDR3 DNA reads TGTGCCAGCAGTTCCGGGAACTATGGCTACACCTTC. Combining the CDR3 with reference TRBV5-6 and TRBJ1-2 gives the whole variable domain DAGVTQSPTHLIKTRGQQVTLRCSPKSGHDTVSWYQQALGQGPQFIFQYYEEEERQRGNFPDRFSGHQFPNYSSELNVNALLLGDSALYLCASSSGNYGYTFGSGTRLTVV.

Of note for this clone: Additional DNA sequences in this sample encode the identical CDR3. The chain is built from TRBV11-3 and TRBJ2-4; TRBD1 agrees at 7 bases. This CDR3 region has 13 residues. Germline V gene lookup returns CDR1 SGHNT and CDR2 YENEEA. V trimming: 1 base; J trimming: 6 bases; junction bases outside the gene matches: 0. The CDR3 DNA reads as TGTGCCAGCAGCTTAGGACAGGGAAACATTCAGTACTTC. Amino acids: CASSLGQGNIQYF.

This chain connects TRBV6-5 to TRBJ1-2; D is possibly TRBD1 (5 bases). This CDR3 contains 13 residues. Trimming shortened V by 4 bases and J by 3 bases, and 9 bases separated the two germline ends. Germline CDR1 and CDR2: MNHEY and SVGAGI. This chain's CDR3 is CASSFPGYYGYTF. The CDR3 bases are TGTGCCAGCAGTTTCCCAGGGTACTATGGCTACACCTTC.

The V call is TRBV5-1, the J call TRBJ1-3; TRBD1 agrees at 7 bases. Germline values: CDR1 SGHRS, CDR2 YFSETQ. The CDR3 spans 15 residues. V shed 3 bases and J 4 bases; nucleotides not matched to a gene: 7. The CDR3 sequence: CASSSDRPAGNTIYF. CDR3 in DNA: TGCGCCAGCAGCTCGGACAGGCCTGCGGGAAACACCATATATTTT.

This clone showed up just once. This sequence joins TRBV18 and TRBJ1-4, with 8 bases aligning to TRBD1. The length of the CDR3 is 15 residues. Germline V gene data show CDR1 as KGHSH and CDR2 as LQKENI. V lost 3 bases, J lost 7 bases, and 7 bases stayed unmatched. The CDR3 DNA reads as TGTGCCAGCTCACCGGACGGACAGGGTGGTGAAAAACTGTTTTTT. Its translation is CASSPDGQGGEKLFF.

The chain joins TRBV6-1 to TRBJ1-1, with D hard to call. The V and J ends lost 2 bases and 0 bases respectively, with 7 bases between them. The CDR3 runs to 14 residues. From germline, CDR1 is MNHNS and CDR2 SASEGT. Here the CDR3 DNA reads TGTGCCAGCAGTGAACAGTTACTGAACACTGAAGCTTTCTTT. Translating it yields CASSEQLLNTEAFF.

V usage is TRBV6-6 and J usage is TRBJ2-2; 7 nucleotides align to TRBD1. J was trimmed by 4 bases and V by 7 bases; bases with no gene match: 3. The V gene's germline CDR1 is MNHNY and CDR2 SVGAGI (reference sequence). The CDR3 length is 13 residues. This chain's CDR3 is CASTQGVTGELFF. For the CDR3, the DNA is TGTGCCAGCACCCAGGGGGTCACCGGGGAGCTGTTTTTT.

This chain links TRBV5-8 with TRBJ2-7, with D tentatively TRBD1 (6 bases). CDR3 size: 14 residues. Trimming removed 2 bases from V and 2 bases from J, with 11 bases in between. Looked up from germline, CDR1 is SGHTS and CDR2 is YDEGEE. As DNA, the CDR3 is TGTGCCAGCAGCTTAAAGCAGGGGCCCTACGAGCAGTACTTC. Translation: CASSLKQGPYEQYF.

This clone was seen a single time. This chain links TRBV2 with TRBJ2-3; unclear D gene. Trimming shortened V by 8 bases and J by 7 bases, and 7 bases separated the two germline ends. This CDR3 has 10 residues. The germline gives CDR1 SNHLY, CDR2 FYNNEI. The CDR3 here is CASGENTQYF. The CDR3 coding sequence is TGTGCCAGCGGAGAAAATACGCAGTATTTT.

The rearrangement uses TRBV7-8 and TRBJ1-5, with D possibly being TRBD1 (6 bases). Trimming took 5 bases from V and 2 from J, leaving 13 bases between them. The CDR3 consists of 15 residues. CDR1 SGHVS and CDR2 FQNEAQ come from the germline V gene. CDR3 in amino acids: CASSVQGLGNQPQHF. CDR3 bases: TGTGCCAGCAGCGTACAGGGTTTGGGCAATCAGCCCCAGCATTTT.

About this clone: A read error may account for a junction end that differs from germline. The chain employs TRBV6-5 and TRBJ1-2, with a possible D match to TRBD1 (5 bases). The CDR3 is 13 amino acids. Germline assignment: CDR1 MNHEY and CDR2 SVGAGI. The DNA of the CDR3 is TGTGTCAGCAGCTACGACAGAATCTATGGCTACACCTTC. Amino acid sequence: CVSSYDRIYGYTF.

The rearrangement links TRBV19 to TRBJ2-1, with D uncertain. The CDR3 sequence is 15 residues long. Germline assignment: CDR1 LNHDA and CDR2 SQIVND (reference sequence). Between the trimmed V and J ends, which lost 4 bases and 5 bases, there was a span of 15 bases. The CDR3 nucleotides are TGTGCCAGTAGTAAGAGTTTGGGCCAAAACAATGAGCAGTTCTTC. It codes for CASSKSLGQNNEQFF. The variable domain in full, with the rest retrieved from reference TRBV19 and TRBJ2-1, is DGGITQSPKYLFRKEGQNVTLSCEQNLNHDAMYWYRQDPGQGLRLIYYSQIVNDFQKGDIAEGYSVSREKKESFPLTVTSAQKNPTAFYLCASSKSLGQNNEQFFGPGTRLTVL.

The chain employs TRBV30 and TRBJ2-5, with TRBD2 matching 11 bases. Germline V gene lookup returns CDR1 GTSNPN and CDR2 SVGIG (reference sequence). The V and J ends lost 4 bases and 4 bases, in that order; junction bases with no gene match: 5. The CDR3 spans 14 residues. CDR3 region: CAWKLAGGGETQYF. The CDR3 DNA follows: TGTGCCTGGAAGCTAGCGGGAGGCGGAGAGACCCAGTACTTC.

The genes are TRBV7-2 and TRBJ1-2, with TRBD1 matching 9 bases. The length of the CDR3 is 15 residues. V trimming: 4 bases; J trimming: 1 base; junction bases outside the gene matches: 4. CDR1 is SGHTA and CDR2 is FQGNSA in the germline V gene. CDR3: CASSSSGQGNYGYTF. Written as DNA, the CDR3 is TGTGCCAGCAGCTCCTCGGGACAGGGTAACTATGGCTACACCTTC.

The chain couples TRBV7-2 to TRBJ1-5, with D hard to call. Trimming pared 1 base from V and 9 bases from J, leaving 10 bases between. Germline-derived CDR1 and CDR2 are SGHTA and FQGNSA. The CDR3 extends over 13 amino acids. CDR3 coding DNA: TGTGCCAGCAGCTTAGTAGAGAGACCGCCCCAGCATTTT. It translates to CASSLVERPPQHF.

The CDR3 is CAISGLSGTGELFF. The CDR3 bases are TGTGCCATCAGCGGTCTTAGTGGGACCGGGGAGCTGTTTTTT. The J gene is TRBJ2-2, the V gene TRBV10-3, with D hard to call. The germline V gene has CDR1 ENHRY and CDR2 SYGVKD. This CDR3 region has 14 residues. Trimming removed 6 bases from V and 5 bases from J, with 13 bases in between.

The rearrangement joins TRBV7-2 to TRBJ2-7; D is perhaps TRBD1 or TRBD2 (5 bases each). Germline V gene sequence: CDR1 SGHTA, CDR2 FQGNSA. The CDR3 loop spans 13 amino acids. The DNA of the CDR3 is TGTGCCAGCAGCTCGAGACTCCGGGACGCCTTGATGGTC. It encodes CASSSRLRDALMV.